Below, 2 T cell receptor beta chains from the same sample are listed, as sequenced in a study of shared clonotypes between healthy human individuals. Naive CD8 cells were CD45RO-negative, positively selected for CCR7, excluding terminally differentiated effector memory CD45RA+ cells. Profiling relied on immunoSEQ multiplex PCR, and the TCRdb table lists in-frame clones only, not all of them. The profile covers millions of clones, with around 96% appearing a single time and around 1.1% taken by the ten largest. Material: naive CD8+ T cells sorted from blood. The receptors were sampled from a man between 18 and 35 years old in good health.

This clone was detected a few times. This sequence joins TRBV9 and TRBJ2-7; 11 nucleotides agree with TRBD1. This CDR3 region has 15 residues. The V segment lost 3 bases and the J segment 2 bases; nucleotides outside the gene matches: 4. Per germline, CDR1 SGDLS and CDR2 YYNGEE. CDR3 DNA sequence: TGTGCCAGCAGCGCGGGACAGGGGGGGACCTACGAGCAGTACTTC. Translating it yields CASSAGQGGTYEQYF.

The CDR3 region has the DNA TGCGCCAGCAGTGGAAGCGGCTACGAGCAGTACTTC. Translated: CASSGSGYEQYF. The chain combines TRBV5-1 with TRBJ2-7; tentative D call: TRBD2 (5 bases). The CDR3 runs 12 residues. Trimming took off 5 bases at V and 3 bases at J, with 9 bases between the two ends. Germline CDR1 is SGHRS and CDR2 is YFSETQ.